These T cell receptor beta chains were read from a single sample in a study of cytomegalovirus exposure and HLA in healthy donors. Sequencing used immunoSEQ multiplex PCR; TCRdb keeps in-frame clones, though not all of them. The table includes 150,000 to 200,000 clones, over 70% detected once. The specimen was PBMCs. These receptors all stem from a woman in her fifties or sixties in good health and CMV-seronegative. Each CDR3 is given with its conserved first and last residue. Fields, in order: V gene, clone size, D gene, J gene, CDR3 DNA, CDR3 protein. A D gene is named only where the DNA matches it firmly. The listing skips clone size in some rows; elsewhere it reads once, few, many or a size class.

v_call: TRBV5-4; clone_size: .; d_call: TRBD2; j_call: TRBJ2-2; cdr3_nt: TGTGCCAGCAGCCCGGGGACTAGCGGGGGGAAAACCGGGGAGCTGTTTTTT; cdr3_aa: CASSPGTSGGKTGELFF
v_call: TRBV27; clone_size: .; d_call: .; j_call: TRBJ1-4; cdr3_nt: TGTGCCAGCAGTCCAACCCCCGGGGGGCGTGAAAAACTGTTTTTT; cdr3_aa: CASSPTPGGREKLFF
v_call: TRBV5-6; clone_size: .; d_call: TRBD1; j_call: TRBJ1-2; cdr3_nt: TGTGCCACCAGGGGGCAGGGCTATGGCTACACCTTC; cdr3_aa: CATRGQGYGYTF
v_call: TRBV9; clone_size: .; d_call: TRBD2; j_call: TRBJ2-1; cdr3_nt: TGTGCCAGCAGCTCGGGACTAGCGGGGGGCCACGATGAGCAGTTCTTC; cdr3_aa: CASSSGLAGGHDEQFF
v_call: TRBV28; clone_size: few; d_call: TRBD2; j_call: TRBJ2-1; cdr3_nt: TGTGCCAGCAGTCCCCAGCGGGGGGGATACAATGAGCAGTTCTTC; cdr3_aa: CASSPQRGGYNEQFF
v_call: TRBV4-3; clone_size: few; d_call: TRBD1; j_call: TRBJ2-6; cdr3_nt: TGCGCCAGCAGCCGTGGGACAGGAGGTGGGGCCAACGTCCTGACTTTC; cdr3_aa: CASSRGTGGGANVLTF
v_call: TRBV11-2; clone_size: .; d_call: TRBD2; j_call: TRBJ2-2; cdr3_nt: TGTGCCAGCAGCCTTAGCGGGAGGGCCGGGTTCACCGGGGAGCTGTTTTTT; cdr3_aa: CASSLSGRAGFTGELFF
v_call: TRBV9; clone_size: .; d_call: .; j_call: TRBJ2-5; cdr3_nt: TGTGCCAGCAGCACCCAGGCGGGAGAGACCCAGTACTTC; cdr3_aa: CASSTQAGETQYF
v_call: TRBV5-4; clone_size: few; d_call: .; j_call: TRBJ1-1; cdr3_nt: TGTGCCAGCAGCTTGTCACCACCCGACAGGATTATTACTGAAGCTTTCTTT; cdr3_aa: CASSLSPPDRIITEAFF
v_call: TRBV2; clone_size: once; d_call: TRBD2; j_call: TRBJ2-3; cdr3_nt: TGTGCCAGCAGAGCTAGCGGACTAGAGGGAGATACGCAGTATTTT; cdr3_aa: CASRASGLEGDTQYF
v_call: TRBV29-1; clone_size: once; d_call: .; j_call: TRBJ1-2; cdr3_nt: TGCAGCGCGTTCTTATATAGGGGGGGTGGCTACACCTTC; cdr3_aa: CSAFLYRGGGYTF
v_call: TRBV14; clone_size: .; d_call: .; j_call: TRBJ2-3; cdr3_nt: TGTGCCAGCAGCCAAGAATGGAGCGGCCCACCCACAGATACGCAGTATTTT; cdr3_aa: CASSQEWSGPPTDTQYF
v_call: TRBV7-2; clone_size: .; d_call: .; j_call: TRBJ1-1; cdr3_nt: TGTGCCAGCAGCTTAGAGAAGGGGACTGAAGCTTTCTTT; cdr3_aa: CASSLEKGTEAFF
v_call: TRBV18; clone_size: few; d_call: .; j_call: TRBJ1-1; cdr3_nt: TGTGCCAGCTCACCACGTCTACTGCAGGTTAACACTGAAGCTTTCTTT; cdr3_aa: CASSPRLLQVNTEAFF
v_call: TRBV7-8; clone_size: .; d_call: TRBD2; j_call: TRBJ2-1; cdr3_nt: TGTGCCAGCAGCTTAGTACCTAGCGGAGGTAGCGATGAGCAGTTCTTC; cdr3_aa: CASSLVPSGGSDEQFF
v_call: TRBV6-5; clone_size: once; d_call: TRBD1; j_call: TRBJ2-1; cdr3_nt: TGTGCCAGCCGTAGGGGGCGATGGGATTACAATGAGCAGTTCTTC; cdr3_aa: CASRRGRWDYNEQFF
v_call: TRBV5-1; clone_size: .; d_call: TRBD2; j_call: TRBJ2-7; cdr3_nt: TGCGCCAGCAGCGGAAGGGGGTCATTAGTAGCGGGAGGGCCGAGGGACGAGCAGTACTTC; cdr3_aa: CASSGRGSLVAGGPRDEQYF
v_call: TRBV5-4; clone_size: .; d_call: TRBD1; j_call: TRBJ2-3; cdr3_nt: TGTGCCAGCAGCCGGGGGACAGGGGGCTTTTCAGATACGCAGTATTTT; cdr3_aa: CASSRGTGGFSDTQYF
v_call: TRBV19; clone_size: once; d_call: TRBD1; j_call: TRBJ2-1; cdr3_nt: TGTGCCAGTAGTATAAGGGGGCAAAAAACCTACAATGAGCAGTTCTTC; cdr3_aa: CASSIRGQKTYNEQFF
v_call: TRBV2; clone_size: .; d_call: TRBD2; j_call: TRBJ2-5; cdr3_nt: TGTGCCAGCAGTAGTCCCCGGGAGGAACTCCCAGAGACCCAGTACTTC; cdr3_aa: CASSSPREELPETQYF
v_call: TRBV7-2; clone_size: .; d_call: .; j_call: TRBJ1-3; cdr3_nt: TGTGCCAGCAGAGGAGGGACTGGCGCCGGAAACACCATATATTTT; cdr3_aa: CASRGGTGAGNTIYF
v_call: TRBV28; clone_size: .; d_call: .; j_call: TRBJ2-5; cdr3_nt: TGTGCCAGCAGTTTGCGAGGAGGAGCCCAGTACTTC; cdr3_aa: CASSLRGGAQYF
v_call: TRBV11-2; clone_size: .; d_call: TRBD1; j_call: TRBJ1-2; cdr3_nt: TGTGCCAGCAGACGGACAGGGGGTTTCGATGGCTACACCTTC; cdr3_aa: CASRRTGGFDGYTF
v_call: TRBV5-1; clone_size: .; d_call: TRBD1; j_call: TRBJ2-2; cdr3_nt: TGCGCCAGCAGCTCGACACAGGGGGCGCGATGGGGCACCGGGGAGCTGTTTTTT; cdr3_aa: CASSSTQGARWGTGELFF
v_call: TRBV6-1; clone_size: .; d_call: .; j_call: TRBJ2-1; cdr3_nt: TGTGCCAGCAGTGCACTTGGCTGGGGCCTGGGTAACAATGAGCAGTTCTTC; cdr3_aa: CASSALGWGLGNNEQFF
v_call: TRBV28; clone_size: .; d_call: .; j_call: TRBJ2-3; cdr3_nt: TGTGCCAGCAGACTAGGGGGACAAGAGTATTTT; cdr3_aa: CASRLGGQEYF
v_call: TRBV4-1; clone_size: .; d_call: TRBD2; j_call: TRBJ2-3; cdr3_nt: TGCGCCAGCAGCCAGCATAGCGGGAGGGCCACAGATACGCAGTATTTT; cdr3_aa: CASSQHSGRATDTQYF
v_call: TRBV9; clone_size: .; d_call: .; j_call: TRBJ2-3; cdr3_nt: TGTGCCAGCAGCGCCCTGGGTCTCGGGGCCGGGGGAGATACGCAGTATTTT; cdr3_aa: CASSALGLGAGGDTQYF
v_call: TRBV5-6; clone_size: .; d_call: TRBD1; j_call: TRBJ2-2; cdr3_nt: TGTGCCAGCAACACACAGGGGTTCATTTTTCCCGGGGAGCTGTTTTTT; cdr3_aa: CASNTQGFIFPGELFF
v_call: TRBV19; clone_size: .; d_call: TRBD1; j_call: TRBJ1-1; cdr3_nt: TGTGCCAGTAGATGGGACAGGGGAAACACTGAAGCTTTCTTT; cdr3_aa: CASRWDRGNTEAFF
v_call: TRBV28; clone_size: .; d_call: .; j_call: TRBJ1-1; cdr3_nt: TGTGCCAGCAGTTTCGGTCAGGGGAGCACTGAAGCTTTCTTT; cdr3_aa: CASSFGQGSTEAFF
v_call: TRBV7-2; clone_size: .; d_call: .; j_call: TRBJ2-1; cdr3_nt: TGTGCCAGCAGCCTTTCTATCCTACACAATGAGCAGTTCTTC; cdr3_aa: CASSLSILHNEQFF
v_call: TRBV14; clone_size: .; d_call: .; j_call: TRBJ1-1; cdr3_nt: TGTGCCAGCAGCCAAGACAGGGCTGAAGCTTTCTTT; cdr3_aa: CASSQDRAEAFF
v_call: TRBV7-9; clone_size: once; d_call: .; j_call: TRBJ1-4; cdr3_nt: TGTGCCAGCAGCTTATGGTCGGGGTTGGGAGAAAAACTGTTTTTT; cdr3_aa: CASSLWSGLGEKLFF
v_call: TRBV2; clone_size: few; d_call: .; j_call: TRBJ1-4; cdr3_nt: TGTGCCAGCCGACCGACAGTCGCTAATGAAAAACTGTTTTTT; cdr3_aa: CASRPTVANEKLFF
v_call: TRBV10-3; clone_size: .; d_call: TRBD1; j_call: TRBJ1-2; cdr3_nt: TGTGCCATCAGCCTGGTACAGGGGGAAGGCTACACCTTC; cdr3_aa: CAISLVQGEGYTF
v_call: TRBV19; clone_size: few; d_call: .; j_call: TRBJ1-1; cdr3_nt: TGTGCCAGTAGTATCCCGCAGGGTGGTGGCACTGAAGCTTTCTTT; cdr3_aa: CASSIPQGGGTEAFF
v_call: TRBV5-8; clone_size: .; d_call: .; j_call: TRBJ2-7; cdr3_nt: TGTGCCAGCAGCTTGGAATGGAGCTCCTACGAGCAGTACTTC; cdr3_aa: CASSLEWSSYEQYF
v_call: TRBV6-1; clone_size: .; d_call: TRBD1; j_call: TRBJ2-3; cdr3_nt: TGTGCCAGCACCCAAGGGGGCCCGGGACAAAACACCTTT; cdr3_aa: CASTQGGPGQNTF
v_call: TRBV20-1; clone_size: .; d_call: TRBD1; j_call: TRBJ2-7; cdr3_nt: TGCAGTGCCGAGGACGGGACAGACGGTTTCTTC; cdr3_aa: CSAEDGTDGFF
v_call: TRBV15; clone_size: .; d_call: .; j_call: TRBJ1-3; cdr3_nt: TGTGCCACCAGCAGAGATTTGCCGGGTACCGGAAACACCATATATTTT; cdr3_aa: CATSRDLPGTGNTIYF
v_call: TRBV11-2; clone_size: .; d_call: TRBD2; j_call: TRBJ2-1; cdr3_nt: TGTGCCAGCAGCGGTGCGGGACTATACAATGAGCAGTTCTTC; cdr3_aa: CASSGAGLYNEQFF
v_call: TRBV7-2; clone_size: once; d_call: TRBD1; j_call: TRBJ1-2; cdr3_nt: TGTGCCAGCAGCTACCTCCCGGGACAGGGCCTAATAGGCTACACCTTC; cdr3_aa: CASSYLPGQGLIGYTF
v_call: TRBV19; clone_size: .; d_call: TRBD2; j_call: TRBJ2-4; cdr3_nt: TGTGCCAGTAGTACCCGGGAGGGCAAAAACATTCAGTACTTC; cdr3_aa: CASSTREGKNIQYF
v_call: TRBV10-2; clone_size: .; d_call: TRBD2; j_call: TRBJ2-1; cdr3_nt: TGCGCCAGCAGTGAGTCAGAAGGACTAGAAACTGAGCAGTTCTTC; cdr3_aa: CASSESEGLETEQFF
v_call: TRBV28; clone_size: .; d_call: .; j_call: TRBJ1-2; cdr3_nt: TGTGCCAGCAGTTTATGGCCAGGGCGGGGTAAGGGCTACACCTTC; cdr3_aa: CASSLWPGRGKGYTF
v_call: TRBV11-2; clone_size: few; d_call: .; j_call: TRBJ2-1; cdr3_nt: TGTGCCAGCAGCCTAACCCCGACTAGCAATGAGCAGTTCTTC; cdr3_aa: CASSLTPTSNEQFF
v_call: TRBV28; clone_size: .; d_call: .; j_call: TRBJ2-7; cdr3_nt: TGTGCCAGCAGTGGGGGGAGGGGGGTAAGCTTATACGAGCAGTACTTC; cdr3_aa: CASSGGRGVSLYEQYF
v_call: TRBV4-3; clone_size: .; d_call: TRBD2; j_call: TRBJ2-7; cdr3_nt: TGCGCCAGCAGCCGCCAAGGTAGTAAGCGGGGGGCTTCCTACGAGCAGTACTTC; cdr3_aa: CASSRQGSKRGASYEQYF
v_call: TRBV7-2; clone_size: few; d_call: .; j_call: TRBJ1-5; cdr3_nt: TGTGCCAGCAGCCCTAACTTGGGCAATCAGCCCCAGCATTTT; cdr3_aa: CASSPNLGNQPQHF
v_call: TRBV7-2; clone_size: .; d_call: .; j_call: TRBJ1-3; cdr3_nt: TGTGCCAGCAGCTCCCGCGGAGGAAACACCATATATTTT; cdr3_aa: CASSSRGGNTIYF
v_call: TRBV11-2; clone_size: .; d_call: .; j_call: TRBJ2-2; cdr3_nt: TGTGCCAGCAGCCGGCGGGGGAACACCGGGGAGCTGTTTTTT; cdr3_aa: CASSRRGNTGELFF
v_call: TRBV27; clone_size: .; d_call: .; j_call: TRBJ2-5; cdr3_nt: TGTGCCAGCAGATTACAACCCGGGACACCGGGGACCCAGTACTTC; cdr3_aa: CASRLQPGTPGTQYF
v_call: TRBV6-5; clone_size: .; d_call: TRBD1; j_call: TRBJ2-7; cdr3_nt: TGTGCCAGCAGTCCCCGGACAGGAACCTACGAGCAGTACTTC; cdr3_aa: CASSPRTGTYEQYF
v_call: TRBV7-2; clone_size: .; d_call: .; j_call: TRBJ2-6; cdr3_nt: TGTGCCAGCAGCTTCCAGGGAACTCCTGGGGCCAACGTCCTGACTTTC; cdr3_aa: CASSFQGTPGANVLTF